Detailed here is one T cell receptor (beta chain). Its antigen has not been determined. The record has no base qualities; no much larger clone is one base away. This entry belongs to a study of blood T cell repertoires in COVID-19 (dated by TCRdb to 2020 to 2022). Looking at the study overall: Collaborator samples came from the United States, Italy and Spain and covered acute and convalescent phases of COVID-19. The material from the prospective study consisted of cDNA or gDNA derived from T cells, B-cell-depleted T cells, or PBMCs. Subjects who had been exposed to COVID-19, were actively infected with it, or had recovered from it provided the deeply sampled blood TCRbeta repertoires that made up the dataset. A de-identified subject ID, COVID-19 status, age in years and sex were almost always included in the sample metadata. The samples were drawn from the first 160 participants of the ongoing ImmuneRACE study and from 950 to 1,500 subjects provided by 6 global collaborators. The repertoires were released in a freely available public database meant as a resource for research on the immune response to SARS-CoV-2. Where available, HLA class I and class II types were obtained from metadata supplied by the sample provider rather than from assay-based typing.

CDR1 and CDR2, per the germline V gene, are SGDLS and YYNGEE. Inclusive of the bounding cysteine and phenylalanine, the CDR3 is 13 residues long. Only the CDR3 DNA is retained, 39 bases long and in frame from the first base. V was cut back by 4 bases and J by 4 bases, leaving a gap of 9 bases between them. Whole blood was collected in K2EDTA tubes by collaborating institutions according to the institutions' own protocols. For TCRbeta analysis, collaborator samples were shipped as frozen whole blood, as isolated PBMCs, or as DNA extracted from either sample type. Broader findings and caveats from the paper: How much clinical and demographic metadata was included differed by source and by participant, and the metadata was provided uncurated.

TCRbeta CDR3 regions were amplified from genomic DNA by means of the immunoSEQ Assay, a bias-controlled multiplex PCR. Concerning the study's data processing: The number of nucleated cells in each sample was estimated from the amplification of reference gene primers within the assay. To quantify the absolute abundance of each unique TCRbeta CDR3 rearrangement, sequence reads were collapsed and filtered. For each sample, productive Simpson clonality was calculated as the square root of Simpson's diversity index across productive rearrangements. As stored in TCRdb, this immuneACCESS dataset retains in-frame rearrangements with V and J assigned. A fraction of the clones does not appear; measured against another copy, unresolved V genes explain less than half of the discrepancy, and the remainder lacks a known reason. For V, J and clone size, that table is used; D and trimming come from the DNA. The sample has about 210,000 clones on record, around 82% of them singletons. The biggest ten clones account for under 3% of the sample.

The clonotype originates from a man in his fifties or sixties with active or convalescent COVID-19. The sequenced sample was peripheral blood. This chain joins TRBV9 to TRBJ2-1, with TRBD1 tentatively as D gene (5 bases match). The CDR3 region reads CASSPGIYNEQFF. The sequence in DNA is TGTGCCAGCAGCCCAGGGATTTACAATGAGCAGTTCTTC.